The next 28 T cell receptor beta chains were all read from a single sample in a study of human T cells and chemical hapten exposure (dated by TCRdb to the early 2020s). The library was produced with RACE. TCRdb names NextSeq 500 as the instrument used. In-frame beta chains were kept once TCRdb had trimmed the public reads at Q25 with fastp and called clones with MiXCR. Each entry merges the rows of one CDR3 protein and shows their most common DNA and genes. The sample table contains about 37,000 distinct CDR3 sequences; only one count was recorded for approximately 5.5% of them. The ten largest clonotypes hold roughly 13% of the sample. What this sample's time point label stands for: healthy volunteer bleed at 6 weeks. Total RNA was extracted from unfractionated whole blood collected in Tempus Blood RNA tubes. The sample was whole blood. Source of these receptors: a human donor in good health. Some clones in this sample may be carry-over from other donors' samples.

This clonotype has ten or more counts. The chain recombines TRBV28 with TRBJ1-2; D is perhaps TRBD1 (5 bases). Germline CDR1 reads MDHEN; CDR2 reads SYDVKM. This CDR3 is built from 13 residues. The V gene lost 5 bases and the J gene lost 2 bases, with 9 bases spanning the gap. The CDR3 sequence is CASSTDNNYGYTF. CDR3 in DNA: TGTGCCAGCAGTACGGACAACAACTATGGCTACACCTTC.

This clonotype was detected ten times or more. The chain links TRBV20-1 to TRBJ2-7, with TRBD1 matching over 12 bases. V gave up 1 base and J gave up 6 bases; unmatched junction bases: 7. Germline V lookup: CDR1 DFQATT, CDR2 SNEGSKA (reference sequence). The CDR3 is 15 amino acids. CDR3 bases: TGCAGTGCTAGAGCCCCGGGACAGGGGGCGGGCGAGCAGTACTTC. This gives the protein CSARAPGQGAGEQYF.

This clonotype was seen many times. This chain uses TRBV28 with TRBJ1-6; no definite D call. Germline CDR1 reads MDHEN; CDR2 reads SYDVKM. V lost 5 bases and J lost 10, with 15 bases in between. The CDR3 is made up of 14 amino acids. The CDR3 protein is CASSRNQLGSPLHF. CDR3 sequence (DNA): TGTGCCAGCAGTCGCAACCAACTAGGATCACCCCTCCACTTT.

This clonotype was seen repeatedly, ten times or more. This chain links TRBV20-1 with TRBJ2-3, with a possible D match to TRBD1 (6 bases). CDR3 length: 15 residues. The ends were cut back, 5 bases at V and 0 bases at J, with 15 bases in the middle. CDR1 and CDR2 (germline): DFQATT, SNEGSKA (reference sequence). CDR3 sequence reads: CSALPSGGSTDTQYF. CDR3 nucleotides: TGCAGTGCTCTCCCGAGTGGGGGCAGCACAGATACGCAGTATTTT.

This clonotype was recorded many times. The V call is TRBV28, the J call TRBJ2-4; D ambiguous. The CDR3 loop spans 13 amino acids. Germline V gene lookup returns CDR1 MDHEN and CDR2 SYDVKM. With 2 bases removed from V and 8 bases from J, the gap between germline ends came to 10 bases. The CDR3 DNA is TGTGCCAGCAGTTTAGGCAGTGTGGACATTCAGTACTTC. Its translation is CASSLGSVDIQYF.

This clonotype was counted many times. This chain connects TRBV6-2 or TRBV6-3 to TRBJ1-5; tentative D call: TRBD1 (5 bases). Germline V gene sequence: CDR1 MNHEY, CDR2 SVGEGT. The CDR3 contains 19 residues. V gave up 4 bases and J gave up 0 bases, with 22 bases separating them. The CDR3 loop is CASSSIPGLGGYSNQPQHF. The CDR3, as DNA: TGTGCCAGCAGTTCCATTCCGGGACTTGGGGGTTATAGCAATCAGCCCCAGCATTTT.

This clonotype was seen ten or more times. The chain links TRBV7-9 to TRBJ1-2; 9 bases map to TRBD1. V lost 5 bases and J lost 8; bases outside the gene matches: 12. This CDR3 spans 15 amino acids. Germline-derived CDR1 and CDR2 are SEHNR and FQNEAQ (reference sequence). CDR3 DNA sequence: TGTGCCAGCAGCCCGCTAGTGGGACAGGGCTGGGGCTACACCTTC. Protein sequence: CASSPLVGQGWGYTF.

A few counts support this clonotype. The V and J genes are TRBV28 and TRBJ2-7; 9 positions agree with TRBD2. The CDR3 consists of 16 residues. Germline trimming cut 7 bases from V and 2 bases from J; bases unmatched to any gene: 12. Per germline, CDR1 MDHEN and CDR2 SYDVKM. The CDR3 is CASILNGASGTYEQYF. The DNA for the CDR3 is TGTGCCAGCATTCTCAACGGGGCTAGCGGGACCTACGAGCAGTACTTC. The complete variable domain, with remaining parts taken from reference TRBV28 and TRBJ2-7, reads DVKVTQSSRYLVKRTGEKVFLECVQDMDHENMFWYRQDPGLGLRLIYFSYDVKMKEKGDIPEGYSVSREKKERFSLILESASTNQTSMYLCASILNGASGTYEQYFGPGTRLTVT.

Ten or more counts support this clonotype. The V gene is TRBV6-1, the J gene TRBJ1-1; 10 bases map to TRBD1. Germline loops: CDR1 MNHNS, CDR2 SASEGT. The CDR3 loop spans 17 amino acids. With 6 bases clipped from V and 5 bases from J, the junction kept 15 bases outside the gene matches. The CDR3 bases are TGTGCCAGCAGAACTCCGGGACAGGGGAGGAGAGGTACTGAAGCTTTCTTT. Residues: CASRTPGQGRRGTEAFF.

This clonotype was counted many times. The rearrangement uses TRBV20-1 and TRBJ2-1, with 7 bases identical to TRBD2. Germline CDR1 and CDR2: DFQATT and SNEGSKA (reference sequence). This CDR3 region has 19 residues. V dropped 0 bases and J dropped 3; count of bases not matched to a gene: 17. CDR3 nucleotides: TGCAGTGCTAGAGATCGGGCGGGGGTGGCGATACCCGTCTACAATGAGCAGTTCTTC. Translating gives CSARDRAGVAIPVYNEQFF.

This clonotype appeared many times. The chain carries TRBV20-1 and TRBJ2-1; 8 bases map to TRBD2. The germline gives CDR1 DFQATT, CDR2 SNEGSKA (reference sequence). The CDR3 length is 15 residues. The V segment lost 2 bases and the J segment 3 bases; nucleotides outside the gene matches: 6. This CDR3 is CSARFGTSFYNEQFF. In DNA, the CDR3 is TGCAGTGCTAGATTCGGGACTAGTTTCTACAATGAGCAGTTCTTC.

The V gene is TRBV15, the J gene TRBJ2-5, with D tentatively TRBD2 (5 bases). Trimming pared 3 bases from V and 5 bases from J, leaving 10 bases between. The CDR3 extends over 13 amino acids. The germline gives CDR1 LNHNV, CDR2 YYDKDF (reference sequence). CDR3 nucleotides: TGTGCCACCAGCAGGCGAAGCGGTGAGACCCAGTACTTC. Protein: CATSRRSGETQYF.

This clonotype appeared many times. CDR3 bases: TGCAGTGCCCCGAACAGGCTCTCTGGGGCCAACGTCCTGACTTTC. Amino acid sequence: CSAPNRLSGANVLTF. The rearrangement uses TRBV20-1 and TRBJ2-6; a possible D gene is TRBD1 (5 bases). V dropped 6 bases and J dropped 0 bases, with 12 bases sitting between them. This CDR3 has 15 residues. CDR1 is DFQATT, CDR2 SNEGSKA, per germline (reference sequence).

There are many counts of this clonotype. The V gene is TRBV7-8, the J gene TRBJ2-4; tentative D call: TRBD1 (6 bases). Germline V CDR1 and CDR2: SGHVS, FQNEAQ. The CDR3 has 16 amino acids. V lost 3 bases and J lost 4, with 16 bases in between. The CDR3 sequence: CASSFAQDSLKNIQYF. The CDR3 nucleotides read TGTGCCAGCAGCTTCGCCCAGGACAGTTTAAAAAACATTCAGTACTTC.

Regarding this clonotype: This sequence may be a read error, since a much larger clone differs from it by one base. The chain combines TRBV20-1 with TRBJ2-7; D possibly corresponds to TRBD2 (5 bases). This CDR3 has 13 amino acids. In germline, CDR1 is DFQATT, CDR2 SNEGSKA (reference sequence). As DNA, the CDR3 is TGCGGTGCGCCGGACTGGATAGCCTACGAGCAGTACTTC. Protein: CGAPDWIAYEQYF.

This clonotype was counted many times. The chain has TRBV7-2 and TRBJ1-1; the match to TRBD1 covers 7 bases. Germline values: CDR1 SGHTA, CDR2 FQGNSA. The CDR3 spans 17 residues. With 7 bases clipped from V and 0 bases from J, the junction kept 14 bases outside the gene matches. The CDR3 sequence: CASTRRDSDLMNTEAFF. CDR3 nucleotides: TGTGCCAGCACACGCCGGGACAGTGATCTTATGAACACTGAAGCTTTCTTT.

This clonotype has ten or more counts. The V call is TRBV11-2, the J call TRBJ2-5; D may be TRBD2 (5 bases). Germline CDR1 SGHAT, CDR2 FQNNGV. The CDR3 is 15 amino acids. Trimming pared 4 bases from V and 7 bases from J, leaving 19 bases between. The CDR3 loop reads CASSSARAAAVTQYF. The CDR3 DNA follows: TGTGCCAGCAGCTCCGCGAGGGCTGCCGCGGTGACCCAGTACTTC.

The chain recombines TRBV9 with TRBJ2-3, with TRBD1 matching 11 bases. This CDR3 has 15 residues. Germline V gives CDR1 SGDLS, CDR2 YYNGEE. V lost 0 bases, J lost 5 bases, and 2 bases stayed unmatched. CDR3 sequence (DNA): TGTGCCAGCAGCGTAGAGGGACAGGGGGGAGATACGCAGTATTTT. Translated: CASSVEGQGGDTQYF.

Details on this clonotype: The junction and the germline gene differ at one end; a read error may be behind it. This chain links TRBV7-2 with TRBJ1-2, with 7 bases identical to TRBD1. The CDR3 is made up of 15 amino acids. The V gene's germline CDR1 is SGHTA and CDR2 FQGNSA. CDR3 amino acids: CASSLNRGGNYSYTF. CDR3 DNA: TGTGCCAGCAGCTTAAACAGGGGTGGCAACTATAGCTACACCTTC.

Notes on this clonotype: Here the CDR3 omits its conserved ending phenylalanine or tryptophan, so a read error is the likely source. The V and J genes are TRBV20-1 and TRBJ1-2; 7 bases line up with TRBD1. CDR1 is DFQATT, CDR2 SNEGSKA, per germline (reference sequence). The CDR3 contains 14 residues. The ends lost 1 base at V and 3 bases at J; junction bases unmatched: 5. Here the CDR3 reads CSARATGLHYGYTL. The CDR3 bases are TGCAGTGCTAGAGCGACAGGGCTGCACTATGGCTACACCCTC.

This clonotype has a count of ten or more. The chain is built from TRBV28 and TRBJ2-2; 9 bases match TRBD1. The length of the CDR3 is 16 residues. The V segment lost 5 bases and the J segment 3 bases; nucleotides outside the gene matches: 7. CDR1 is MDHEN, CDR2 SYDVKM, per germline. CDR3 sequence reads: CASSTPGTGYTGELFF. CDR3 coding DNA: TGTGCCAGCAGTACGCCGGGGACAGGGTACACCGGGGAGCTGTTTTTT.

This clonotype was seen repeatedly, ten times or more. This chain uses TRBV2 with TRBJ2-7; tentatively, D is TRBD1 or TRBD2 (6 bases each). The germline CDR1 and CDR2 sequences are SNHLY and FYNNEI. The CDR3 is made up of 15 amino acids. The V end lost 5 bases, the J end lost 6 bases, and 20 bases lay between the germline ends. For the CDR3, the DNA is TGTGCCAGCAGTAGCTTAGGGGGGCAGGGGTCCGAGCAGTACTTC. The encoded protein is CASSSLGGQGSEQYF.

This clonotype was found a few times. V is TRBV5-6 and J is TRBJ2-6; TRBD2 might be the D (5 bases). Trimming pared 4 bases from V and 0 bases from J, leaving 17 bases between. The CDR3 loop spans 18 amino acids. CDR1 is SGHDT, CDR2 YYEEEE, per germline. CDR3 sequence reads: CASSPPPRANSGANVLTF. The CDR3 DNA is TGTGCCAGCAGCCCACCCCCGAGGGCCAACTCTGGGGCCAACGTCCTGACTTTC.

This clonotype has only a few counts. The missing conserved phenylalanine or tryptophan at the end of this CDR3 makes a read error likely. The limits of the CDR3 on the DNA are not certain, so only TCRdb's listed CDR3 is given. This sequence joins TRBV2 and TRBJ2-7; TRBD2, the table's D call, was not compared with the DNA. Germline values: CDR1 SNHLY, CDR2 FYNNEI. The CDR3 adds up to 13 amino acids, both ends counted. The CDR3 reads CASSFYLTSASTY.

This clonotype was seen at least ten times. The CDR3 nucleotides are TGTGCCAGCAGCTCCTTACAGGGGGCTAACTATGGCTACACCTTC. Translated, it gives CASSSLQGANYGYTF. J is TRBJ1-2 and V is TRBV7-8, with 8 bases that match TRBD1. The ends lost 4 bases at V and 0 bases at J; junction bases unmatched: 4. CDR3 length equals 15 residues. Germline CDR1 SGHVS, CDR2 FQNEAQ. The variable domain in full, with the rest retrieved from reference TRBV7-8 and TRBJ1-2, is GAGVSQSPRYKVAKRGQDVALRCDPISGHVSLFWYQQALGQGPEFLTYFQNEAQLDKSGLPSDRFFAERPEGSVSTLKIQRTQQEDSAVYLCASSSLQGANYGYTFGSGTRLTVV.

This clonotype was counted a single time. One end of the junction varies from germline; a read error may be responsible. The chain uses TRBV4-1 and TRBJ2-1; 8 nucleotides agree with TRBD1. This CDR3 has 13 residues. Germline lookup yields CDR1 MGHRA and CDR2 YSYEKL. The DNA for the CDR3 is TGCGCCAGCAGCCCGCGGACAGGGAATGAGCAGTCCTTC. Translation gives CASSPRTGNEQSF.

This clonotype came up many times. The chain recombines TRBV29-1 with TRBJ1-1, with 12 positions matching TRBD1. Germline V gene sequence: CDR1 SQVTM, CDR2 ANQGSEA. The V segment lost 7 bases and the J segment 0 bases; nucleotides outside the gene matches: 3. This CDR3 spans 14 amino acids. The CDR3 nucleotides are TGCAGCGACGGGACAGGGGGCCTGAACACTGAAGCTTTCTTT. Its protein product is CSDGTGGLNTEAFF.

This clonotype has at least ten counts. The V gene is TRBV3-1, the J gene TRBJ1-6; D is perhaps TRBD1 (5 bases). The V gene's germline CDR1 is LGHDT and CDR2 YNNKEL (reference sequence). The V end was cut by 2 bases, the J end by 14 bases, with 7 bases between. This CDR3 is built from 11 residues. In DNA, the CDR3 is TGTGCCAGCAGCCAAAAGGACACCCTCCACTTT. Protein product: CASSQKDTLHF.